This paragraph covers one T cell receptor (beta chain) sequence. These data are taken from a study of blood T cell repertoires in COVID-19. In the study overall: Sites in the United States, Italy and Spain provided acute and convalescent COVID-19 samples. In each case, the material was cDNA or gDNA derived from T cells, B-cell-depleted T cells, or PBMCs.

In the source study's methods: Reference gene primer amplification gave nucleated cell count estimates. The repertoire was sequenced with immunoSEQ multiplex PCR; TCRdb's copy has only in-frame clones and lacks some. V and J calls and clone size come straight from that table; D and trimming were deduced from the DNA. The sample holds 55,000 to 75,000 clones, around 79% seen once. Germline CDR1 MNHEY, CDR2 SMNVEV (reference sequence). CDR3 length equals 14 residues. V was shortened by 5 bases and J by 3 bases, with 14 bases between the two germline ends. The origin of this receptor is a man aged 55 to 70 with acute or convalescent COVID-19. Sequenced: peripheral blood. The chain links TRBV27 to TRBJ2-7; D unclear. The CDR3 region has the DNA TGTGCCAGCAGTCTCCAGACACCACACTACGAGCAGTACTTC. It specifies CASSLQTPHYEQYF.